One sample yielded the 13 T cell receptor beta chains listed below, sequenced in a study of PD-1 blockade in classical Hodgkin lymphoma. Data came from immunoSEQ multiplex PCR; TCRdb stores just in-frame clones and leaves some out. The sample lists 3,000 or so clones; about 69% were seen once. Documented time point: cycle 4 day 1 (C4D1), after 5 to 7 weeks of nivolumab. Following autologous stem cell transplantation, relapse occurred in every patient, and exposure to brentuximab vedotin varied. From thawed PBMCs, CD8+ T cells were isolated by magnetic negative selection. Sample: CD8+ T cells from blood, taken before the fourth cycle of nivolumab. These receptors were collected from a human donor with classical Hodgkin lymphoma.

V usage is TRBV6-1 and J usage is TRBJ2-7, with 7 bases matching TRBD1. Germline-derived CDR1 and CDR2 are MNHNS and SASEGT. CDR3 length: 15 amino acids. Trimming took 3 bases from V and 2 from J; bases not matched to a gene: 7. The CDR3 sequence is CASSDDLGQTYEQYF. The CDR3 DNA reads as TGTGCCAGCAGTGACGACCTGGGACAGACCTACGAGCAGTACTTC.

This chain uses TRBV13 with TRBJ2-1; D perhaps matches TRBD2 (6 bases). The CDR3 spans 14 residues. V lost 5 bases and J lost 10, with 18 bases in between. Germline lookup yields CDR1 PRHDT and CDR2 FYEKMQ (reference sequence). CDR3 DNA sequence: TGTGCCAGCAGCCTTGGGACTCCCCCCAGCGAGCAGTTCTTC. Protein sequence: CASSLGTPPSEQFF.

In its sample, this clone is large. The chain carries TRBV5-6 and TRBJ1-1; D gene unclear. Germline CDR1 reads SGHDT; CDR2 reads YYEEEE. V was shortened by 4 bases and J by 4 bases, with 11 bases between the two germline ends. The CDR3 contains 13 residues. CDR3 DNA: TGTGCCAGCAGCCCTAGTACGGGCACTGAAGCTTTCTTT. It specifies CASSPSTGTEAFF. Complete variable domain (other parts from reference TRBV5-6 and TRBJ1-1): DAGVTQSPTHLIKTRGQQVTLRCSPKSGHDTVSWYQQALGQGPQFIFQYYEEEERQRGNFPDRFSGHQFPNYSSELNVNALLLGDSALYLCASSPSTGTEAFFGQGTRLTVV.

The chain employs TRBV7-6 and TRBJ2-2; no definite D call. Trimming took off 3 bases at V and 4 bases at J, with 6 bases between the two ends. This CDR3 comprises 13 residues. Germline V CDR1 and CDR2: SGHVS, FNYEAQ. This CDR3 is CASSFGSTGELFF. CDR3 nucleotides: TGTGCCAGCAGCTTTGGGTCCACCGGGGAGCTGTTTTTT.

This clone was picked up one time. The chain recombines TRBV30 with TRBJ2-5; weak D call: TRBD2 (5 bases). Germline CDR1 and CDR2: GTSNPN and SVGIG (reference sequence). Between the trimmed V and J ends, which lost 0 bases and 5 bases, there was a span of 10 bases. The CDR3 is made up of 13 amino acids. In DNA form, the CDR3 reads TGTGCCTGGAGTGTAGGGAGAGCCGAGACCCAGTACTTC. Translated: CAWSVGRAETQYF.

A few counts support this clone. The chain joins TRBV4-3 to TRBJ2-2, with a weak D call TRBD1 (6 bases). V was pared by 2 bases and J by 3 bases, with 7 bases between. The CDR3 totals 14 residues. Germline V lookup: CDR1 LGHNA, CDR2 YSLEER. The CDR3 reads CASSQWTDTGELFF. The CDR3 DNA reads TGCGCCAGCAGCCAATGGACAGACACCGGGGAGCTGTTTTTT.

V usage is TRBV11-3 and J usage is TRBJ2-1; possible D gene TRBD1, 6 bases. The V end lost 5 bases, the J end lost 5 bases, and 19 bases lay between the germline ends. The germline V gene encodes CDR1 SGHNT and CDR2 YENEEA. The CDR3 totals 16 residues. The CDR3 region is CASSPKDGTRDNEQFF. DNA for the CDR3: TGTGCCAGCAGCCCCAAAGACGGGACACGCGACAATGAGCAGTTCTTC.

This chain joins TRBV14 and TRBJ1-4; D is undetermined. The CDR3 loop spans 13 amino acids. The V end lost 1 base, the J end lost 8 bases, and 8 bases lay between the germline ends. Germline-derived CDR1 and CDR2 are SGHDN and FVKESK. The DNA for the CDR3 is TGTGCCAGCAGCCAAGGGTTTGCGGAAAAACTGTTTTTT. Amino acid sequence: CASSQGFAEKLFF.

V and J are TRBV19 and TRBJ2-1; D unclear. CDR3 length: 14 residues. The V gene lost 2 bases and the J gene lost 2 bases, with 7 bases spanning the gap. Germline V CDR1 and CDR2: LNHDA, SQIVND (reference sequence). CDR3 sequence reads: CASSILQAYNEQFF. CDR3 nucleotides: TGTGCCAGTAGTATACTTCAAGCCTACAATGAGCAGTTCTTC.

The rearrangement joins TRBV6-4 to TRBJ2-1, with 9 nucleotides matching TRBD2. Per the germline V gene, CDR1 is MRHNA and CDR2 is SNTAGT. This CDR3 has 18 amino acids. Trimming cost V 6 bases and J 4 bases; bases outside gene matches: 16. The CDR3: CASRPEGRGGPVYNEQFF. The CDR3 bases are TGTGCCAGCAGGCCCGAGGGGCGGGGGGGCCCGGTTTACAATGAGCAGTTCTTC.

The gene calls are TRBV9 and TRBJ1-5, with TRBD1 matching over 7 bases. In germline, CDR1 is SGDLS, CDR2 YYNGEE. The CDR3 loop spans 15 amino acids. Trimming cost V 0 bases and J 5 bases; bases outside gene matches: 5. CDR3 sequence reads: CASSVGDSRYQPQHF. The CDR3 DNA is TGTGCCAGCAGCGTAGGGGACAGCCGTTATCAGCCCCAGCATTTT.

The CDR3 reads CASSKTGDEKLFF. CDR3 coding DNA: TGTGCCAGCAGCAAGACAGGCGATGAAAAACTGTTTTTT. V gene TRBV7-9 combines with J gene TRBJ1-4, with D maybe TRBD1 (6 bases). Germline assignment: CDR1 SEHNR and CDR2 FQNEAQ (reference sequence). The CDR3 sequence is 13 residues long. V dropped 5 bases and J dropped 6 bases, with 10 bases sitting between them. The complete variable domain, with remaining parts taken from reference TRBV7-9 and TRBJ1-4, reads DTGVSQNPRHKITKRGQNVTFRCDPISEHNRLYWYRQTLGQGPEFLTYFQNEAQLEKSRLLSDRFSAERPKGSFSTLEIQRTEQGDSAMYLCASSKTGDEKLFFGSGTQLSVL.

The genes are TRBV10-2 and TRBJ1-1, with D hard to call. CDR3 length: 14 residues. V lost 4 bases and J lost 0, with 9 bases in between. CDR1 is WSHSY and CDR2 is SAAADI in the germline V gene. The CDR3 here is CASSGGSLNTEAFF. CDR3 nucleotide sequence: TGCGCCAGCAGTGGAGGGTCCTTGAACACTGAAGCTTTCTTT.